The 4 T cell receptor beta chains below were found in one sample sequenced in a study of spatial heterogeneity in lung cancer (dated by TCRdb to 2018 to 2020). The investigation overall reported the following: A correlation was observed between the number of expanded intratumoral alpha and beta TCRs and the tumor nonsynonymous mutation count.

The time point label corresponds to: sample taken at primary tumor resection. Libraries were made using 5' RACE. Sequenced on a NextSeq 500. The raw public data were reprocessed by TCRdb itself: fastp quality trimming at Q25, MiXCR clonotype calling, in-frame beta chains only. One record per CDR3 amino acid sequence lists the most common genes and DNA. The table for this sample lists under 20,000 distinct CDR3 sequences; 5.5% to 8.5% of them were counted only once. The ten biggest clones cover 20% to 25% of the sample. No antigen is known for these receptors. The sample in question was lung tumor tissue, obtained at surgery. The receptors come from a female donor with early-stage non-small cell lung cancer.

This clonotype was recorded at least ten times. This sequence joins TRBV12-5 and TRBJ2-3, with D uncertain. The CDR3 contains 12 residues. Germline V gene sequence: CDR1 LGHNT, CDR2 FRNRAP. The V end lost 4 bases, the J end lost 5 bases, and 7 bases lay between the germline ends. For the CDR3, the DNA is TGTGCTAGTGGTTCATTAGGAGATACGCAGTATTTT. Its protein is CASGSLGDTQYF.

This clonotype was seen a handful of times. V usage is TRBV5-1 and J usage is TRBJ2-5, with TRBD1 matching 7 bases. Germline CDR1 reads SGHRS; CDR2 reads YFSETQ. The CDR3 runs 15 residues. Trimming removed 4 bases from V and 5 bases from J; junction bases left unmatched: 11. In DNA form, the CDR3 reads TGCGCCAGCAGCCCAAATACAGGGGCGTTGGAGACCCAGTACTTC. Its protein product is CASSPNTGALETQYF.

In this sample, this clonotype turned up many times. The V and J genes are TRBV11-3 and TRBJ2-1, with TRBD2 as a possible D gene (6 bases). Trimming cost V 5 bases and J 6 bases, with 14 bases left between them. Germline V gives CDR1 SGHNT, CDR2 YENEEA. The CDR3 has 14 residues. CDR3 nucleotide sequence: TGTGCCAGCAGCCATGATGGGGGAGGCAATGAGCAGTTCTTC. This encodes CASSHDGGGNEQFF.

This clonotype has ten or more counts. The chain combines TRBV12-3 or TRBV12-4 with TRBJ2-5; TRBD2 aligns across 12 bases. The CDR3 loop spans 15 amino acids. The ends lost 6 bases at V and 2 bases at J; junction bases unmatched: 4. The CDR3 region is CASSLGLAGQETQYF. CDR3 bases: TGTGCCAGCAGCCTCGGACTAGCGGGGCAAGAGACCCAGTACTTC.